This record covers a single T cell receptor beta chain. Antigen unknown. Other nucleotide sequences in the sample specify the same CDR3. This CDR3 is 16 amino acids long. Trimming took 1 base from V and 2 from J; bases not matched to a gene: 6. Germline assignment: CDR1 KGHSH and CDR2 LQKENI. This specimen belongs to a study of cytomegalovirus exposure and HLA in healthy donors. Overall study findings and caveats: Later analysis reportedly placed an Asian-associated ancestry cluster below the roughly 690-donor mean in N-insertions. A later analysis showed TCR association rates differing by HLA locus, peaking at DRB1 and lowest at HLA-C. Several top significant clusters appeared, in a later analysis, to be linked to common viral pathogens. Among immune exposure information, only CMV serostatus was available.

13 Jbeta primers and 60 Vbeta primers were used for the PCR. TCRdb's table, derived via immunoSEQ multiplex PCR, lists solely in-frame clones and lacks some. This sample yields some 200,000 clones, of which almost 85% are seen a single time; about 0.58% belongs to the top ten. Sequenced material: PBMCs. J is TRBJ2-5 and V is TRBV18; TRBD2 matches 8 bases. The receptor was isolated from a woman between 40 and 55 years old in good health and CMV-seronegative. The CDR3: CASSPLAGGFQETQYF. The CDR3 DNA follows: TGTGCCAGCTCACCACTCGCGGGGGGTTTTCAAGAGACCCAGTACTTC.